This passage covers 18 T cell receptor beta chains from one sample sequenced in a study of post-analysis software for immune sequencing data. Study-level findings and limits: TRBV5-6, TRBV5-1 and TRBV20-1 were among four or five TRBV segments more frequent in patients than controls.

What these receptors recognize is not known. Unique-molecular-identifier-tagged TCR beta cDNA libraries were used. TCRdb itself ran the PCR reads through MiXCR, one entry per CDR3 protein. This sample has about 540,000 distinct CDR3 sequences, with around 31% found just once. The sample was blood. These receptors were collected from a girl aged 2-17 years with multiple sclerosis.

Remarks on this clonotype: One end of the junction varies from germline; a read error may be responsible. This chain links TRBV24-1 with TRBJ2-1, with 7 bases fitting TRBD2. The germline V gene encodes CDR1 KGHDR and CDR2 SFDVKD. The CDR3 consists of 15 residues. CDR3 amino acids: CAASVGGSYYNEQFF. DNA of the CDR3: TGTGCCGCCAGTGTGGGAGGGTCCTACTACAATGAGCAGTTCTTC.

Of note for this clonotype: The junction departs from germline at one end; a sequencing error may be responsible. This rearrangement joins TRBV27 to TRBJ1-2, with a tentative D call TRBD1 (5 bases). This CDR3 region has 17 residues. Per germline, CDR1 MNHEY and CDR2 SMNVEV (reference sequence). The CDR3 is CASSDDSLNGAAYGYAF. The CDR3, as DNA: TGTGCCAGCAGTGACGACAGCCTCAACGGGGCCGCCTATGGCTACGCCTTC.

This clonotype was counted between two and nine times. This sequence joins TRBV6-1 and TRBJ1-5; D remains ambiguous. This CDR3 region has 15 residues. Trimming pared 8 bases from V and 2 bases from J, leaving 16 bases between. Germline V gene lookup returns CDR1 MNHNS and CDR2 SASEGT. The CDR3 DNA follows: TGTGCCAGCTACACGGGGTTTGGGGGCAATCAGCCCCAGCATTTT. Its protein is CASYTGFGGNQPQHF.

This clonotype was found once. The chain employs TRBV28 and TRBJ2-3, with a weak D call TRBD1 (6 bases). CDR3 length: 16 residues. Germline values: CDR1 MDHEN, CDR2 SYDVKM. Trimming stripped 5 bases from V and 2 bases from J, with 17 bases between. The CDR3 region is CASSLPMTGNTDTQYF. In nucleotides, the CDR3 is TGTGCCAGCAGTCTCCCAATGACAGGCAACACAGATACGCAGTATTTT.

V and J are TRBV29-1 and TRBJ1-1, with D maybe TRBD1 (5 bases). Germline values: CDR1 SQVTM, CDR2 ANQGSEA. With 3 bases removed from V and 7 bases from J, the gap between germline ends came to 15 bases. The CDR3 length is 13 residues. In DNA, the CDR3 is TGCAGCGTTGATGCAGGGATAGGCGGTGAAGCTTTCTTT. Amino acid sequence: CSVDAGIGGEAFF.

This clonotype came up a few times. This sequence joins TRBV5-1 and TRBJ2-4; 8 bases map to TRBD1. The germline V gene encodes CDR1 SGHRS and CDR2 YFSETQ. The CDR3 is 16 residues long. V was pared by 0 bases and J by 5 bases, with 7 bases of the junction left unmatched. The CDR3 DNA follows: TGCGCCAGCAGCTTGGCACAGGGGGTGTCGGAAAACATTCAGTACTTC. This codes for CASSLAQGVSENIQYF.

The gene calls are TRBV28 and TRBJ2-1; a weak D match, TRBD2 (6 bases). The CDR3 is 13 amino acids. The germline V and J ends were trimmed by 3 bases and 13 bases, with 16 bases remaining between them. From germline, CDR1 is MDHEN and CDR2 SYDVKM. CDR3 protein: CASSFGTSAFQFF. CDR3 nucleotide sequence: TGTGCCAGCAGTTTCGGGACTTCGGCTTTTCAGTTCTTC.

The chain couples TRBV5-1 to TRBJ1-2; the match to TRBD1 covers 7 bases. Looked up from germline, CDR1 is SGHRS and CDR2 is YFSETQ. This CDR3 region has 15 residues. The ends lost 3 bases at V and 0 bases at J; junction bases unmatched: 5. The CDR3 coding sequence is TGCGCCAGCAGCTCCCGACAGGGTCCTAACTATGGCTACACCTTC. Translated, it gives CASSSRQGPNYGYTF.

This clonotype was seen a few times. The rearrangement links TRBV29-1 to TRBJ1-1; D unresolved. V dropped 2 bases and J dropped 0 bases, with 10 bases sitting between them. This CDR3 comprises 14 residues. In germline, CDR1 is SQVTM, CDR2 ANQGSEA. Written as DNA, the CDR3 is TGCAGCGTTGAACCCCCAGTCATGAACACTGAAGCTTTCTTT. Translated, it gives CSVEPPVMNTEAFF.

This clonotype was detected ten times or more. This sequence joins TRBV2 and TRBJ2-5, with a tentative D call TRBD2 (5 bases). V lost 8 bases, J lost 5 bases, and 6 bases lay in between. Germline-derived CDR1 and CDR2 are SNHLY and FYNNEI. The CDR3 consists of 10 residues. The CDR3 DNA sequence: TGTGCCAGCGGGGAGGAGACCCAGTACTTC. It specifies CASGEETQYF. The full variable domain, its missing parts supplied by reference TRBV2 and TRBJ2-5, is EPEVTQTPSHQVTQMGQEVILRCVPISNHLYFYWYRQILGQKVEFLVSFYNNEISEKSEIFDDQFSVERPDGSNFTLKIRSTKLEDSAMYFCASGEETQYFGPGTRLLVL.

On this clonotype: The junction departs from the called germline gene at one end, perhaps through a read error. This chain uses TRBV5-1 with TRBJ1-6; the match to TRBD1 covers 9 bases. CDR1 SGHRS and CDR2 YFSETQ come from the germline V gene. The CDR3 extends over 17 amino acids. CDR3 in amino acids: CTSSRLGTGKRNSPLHF. The CDR3 nucleotides are TGCACCAGCAGCCGCCTTGGGACAGGGAAGAGGAATTCACCCCTCCACTTT.

The J gene is TRBJ2-3, the V gene TRBV10-1, with 11 bases that match TRBD2. The V gene end was trimmed by 2 bases and the J gene end by 5 bases; junction bases not matched to a gene: 3. The CDR3 runs to 15 residues. From germline, CDR1 is WNHNN and CDR2 SYGVQD (reference sequence). The chain's CDR3 is CASSETSGGLDTQYF. CDR3 DNA: TGCGCCAGCAGTGAGACTAGCGGGGGCTTAGATACGCAGTATTTT.

This chain joins TRBV20-1 and TRBJ2-5; D is uncertain. Per the germline V gene, CDR1 is DFQATT and CDR2 is SNEGSKA (reference sequence). The CDR3 runs to 14 residues. Trimming took 3 bases from V and 4 from J, leaving 15 bases between them. The CDR3: CSARSARGPETQYF. The CDR3 DNA follows: TGCAGTGCTAGGTCCGCTAGAGGCCCAGAGACCCAGTACTTC.

V gene TRBV20-1 combines with J gene TRBJ2-5, with D possibly matching TRBD2 (5 bases). This CDR3 is 12 amino acids long. V was clipped by 6 bases and J by 11 bases, with 19 bases between them. In germline, CDR1 is DFQATT, CDR2 SNEGSKA (reference sequence). The CDR3 is CSATIGIWEQYF. The CDR3 region has the DNA TGCAGTGCCACAATAGGGATTTGGGAGCAGTACTTC.

This clonotype was observed a few times. CDR3 nucleotides: TGCAGTGCTCGGACTCAGGGTCGGCAAGAGACCCAGTACTTC. This sequence encodes CSARTQGRQETQYF. The chain uses TRBV20-1 and TRBJ2-5; either TRBD1 or TRBD2 may fit D (5 bases each). The CDR3 sequence is 14 residues long. V gave up 5 bases and J gave up 2 bases, with 15 bases separating them. Germline V gene data show CDR1 as DFQATT and CDR2 as SNEGSKA (reference sequence).

The chain employs TRBV5-1 and TRBJ2-4; 9 nucleotides line up with TRBD1. The end of the DNA is better explained by TRBJ2-7, so the J call may be wrong. This CDR3 comprises 14 residues. Per the germline V gene, CDR1 is SGHRS and CDR2 is YFSETQ. This CDR3 reads CASSLDRGNDEQYF. The CDR3 DNA sequence: TGCGCCAGCAGCCTTGACAGGGGGAACGACGAGCAGTACTTC.

The chain has TRBV11-1 and TRBJ2-4; 7 nucleotides line up with TRBD2. The CDR3 length is 14 residues. Per the germline V gene, CDR1 is SGHAT and CDR2 is FQDESV (reference sequence). V was clipped by 5 bases and J by 4 bases; unmatched bases: 5. CDR3 protein: CASSRGGSKNIQYF. CDR3 sequence (DNA): TGTGCCAGCAGCCGCGGGGGTTCGAAAAACATTCAGTACTTC.

This clonotype was observed a few times. The gene calls are TRBV7-8 and TRBJ1-2, with 10 bases lining up with TRBD1. CDR1 SGHVS and CDR2 FQNEAQ come from the germline V gene. With 4 bases clipped from V and 0 bases from J, the junction kept 11 bases outside the gene matches. The CDR3 extends over 18 amino acids. The CDR3 DNA reads TGTGCCAGCAGCTCACAAAGCGGGACAGGGGTTTCTAACTATGGCTACACCTTC. This gives the protein CASSSQSGTGVSNYGYTF.